This entry describes one TCR beta chain. CDR3 length equals 16 residues. Trimming took 4 bases from V and 5 from J; bases not matched to a gene: 11. Germline CDR1 reads SGHRS; CDR2 reads YFSETQ. This sample was taken from a study of blood T cell repertoires in COVID-19. Study context: Samples taken during acute and convalescent COVID-19 were collected in the United States, Italy and Spain. T cells, B-cell-depleted T cells, or PBMCs supplied cDNA or gDNA.

The method was immunoSEQ multiplex PCR; TCRdb's version includes in-frame clones alone and lacks a portion of them. The sample holds over 300,000 clones, nearly 90% seen once. The TCR comes from a man aged 18 to 30 with active or convalescent COVID-19. The rearrangement joins TRBV5-1 to TRBJ2-1, with 8 nucleotides matching TRBD2. The sequenced material came from peripheral blood. CDR3 loop: CASSPGWTGGNNEQFF. CDR3 DNA: TGCGCCAGCAGCCCGGGGTGGACGGGAGGGAACAATGAGCAGTTCTTC. The full variable domain, completed using reference TRBV5-1 and TRBJ2-1, is KAGVTQTPRYLIKTRGQQVTLSCSPISGHRSVSWYQQTPGQGLQFLFEYFSETQRNKGNFPGRFSGRQFSNSRSEMNVSTLELGDSALYLCASSPGWTGGNNEQFFGPGTRLTVL.